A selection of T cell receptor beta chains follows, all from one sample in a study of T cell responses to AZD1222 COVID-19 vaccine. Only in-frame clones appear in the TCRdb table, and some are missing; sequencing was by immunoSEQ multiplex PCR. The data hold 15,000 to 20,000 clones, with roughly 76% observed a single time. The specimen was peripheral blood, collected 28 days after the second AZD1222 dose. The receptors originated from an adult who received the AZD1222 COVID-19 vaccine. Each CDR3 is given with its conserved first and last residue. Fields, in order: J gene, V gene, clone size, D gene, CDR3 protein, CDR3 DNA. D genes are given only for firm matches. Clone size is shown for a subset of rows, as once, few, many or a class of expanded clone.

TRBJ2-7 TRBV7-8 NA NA CASSLVVGDAYEQYF TGTGCCAGCAGCTTAGTTGTCGGGGACGCTTACGAGCAGTACTTC
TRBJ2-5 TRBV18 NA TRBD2 CASSPGLAVNGETQYF TGTGCCAGCTCACCCGGACTAGCGGTAAACGGAGAGACCCAGTACTTC
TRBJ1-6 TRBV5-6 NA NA CASSLERGDSPLHF TGTGCCAGCAGCTTGGAAAGGGGGGACTCACCCCTCCACTTT
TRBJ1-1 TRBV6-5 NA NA CASITPGLNTEAFF TGTGCCAGCATCACGCCGGGCTTAAACACTGAAGCTTTCTTT
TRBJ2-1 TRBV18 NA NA CASSPSELGNEQFF TGTGCCAGCTCACCCAGCGAGCTGGGGAATGAGCAGTTCTTC
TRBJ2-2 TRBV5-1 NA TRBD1 CASSLEGASYGGELFF TGCGCCAGCAGCTTGGAGGGGGCAAGTTACGGTGGGGAGCTGTTTTTT
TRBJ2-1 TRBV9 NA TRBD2 CASSVGLTGLAFYNEQFF TGTGCCAGCAGCGTCGGGCTTACGGGACTAGCGTTCTACAATGAGCAGTTCTTC
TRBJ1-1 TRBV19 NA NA CASSGLRNTEAFF TGTGCCAGTAGTGGGCTTAGGAACACTGAAGCTTTCTTT
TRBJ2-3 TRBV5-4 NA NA CASSLASRQSADTQYF TGTGCCAGCAGCTTGGCCTCTAGGCAATCGGCAGATACGCAGTATTTT
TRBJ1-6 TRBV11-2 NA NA CASSFGGQDSPLHF TGTGCCAGCAGCTTCGGGGGACAAGATTCACCCCTCCACTTT
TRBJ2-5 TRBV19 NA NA CASSLGTSPETQYF TGTGCCAGTAGTCTGGGGACTTCCCCAGAGACCCAGTACTTC
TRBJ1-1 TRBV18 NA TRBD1 CASSPQMTGGNTEAFF TGTGCCAGCTCACCCCAAATGACAGGGGGGAACACTGAAGCTTTCTTT
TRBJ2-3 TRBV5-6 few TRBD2 CASSWTSGGPGGTDTQYF TGTGCCAGCAGCTGGACTAGCGGGGGCCCGGGGGGCACAGATACGCAGTATTTT
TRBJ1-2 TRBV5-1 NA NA CASSTDPDYGYTF TGCGCCAGCAGCACCGATCCCGACTATGGCTACACCTTC
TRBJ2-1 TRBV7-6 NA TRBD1 CASSLVFRTGGASNEQFF TGTGCCAGCAGCTTAGTATTTAGGACAGGGGGCGCTTCCAATGAGCAGTTCTTC
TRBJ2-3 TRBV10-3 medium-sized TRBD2 CAISTSGRATDTQYF TGTGCCATCAGTACTAGCGGGAGGGCAACAGATACGCAGTATTTT
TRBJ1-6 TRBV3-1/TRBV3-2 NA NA CASSQSASWGGSPLHF TGTGCCAGCAGCCAATCCGCGTCGTGGGGGGGATCACCCCTCCACTTT
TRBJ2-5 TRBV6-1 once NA CASSPSQTQYF TGTGCCAGCAGTCCGAGTCAGACCCAGTACTTC
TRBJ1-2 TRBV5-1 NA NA CASSLAPDTHYGYTF TGCGCCAGCAGCTTGGCCCCGGATACCCACTATGGCTACACCTTC